Given below is one T cell receptor beta chain in context. Its antigen is undetermined. The record originates from a study of shared clonotypes between healthy human individuals. Data came from immunoSEQ multiplex PCR; TCRdb stores just in-frame clones and leaves some out. Of roughly 2 million clones listed, 95% are singletons. The study's findings and limits: Estimated clonotype richness was generally higher in naive than memory subsets. Non-shared clonotypes displayed generation probabilities falling below those of clonotypes present in all four donors.

The source material was naive CD4+ T cells sorted from blood. Subset reported: CD45RA+ positively selected. This clonotype originated in a man aged 18 to 35 in good health.

CDR3 in amino acids: CASSESPSTDTQYF. CDR3 bases: TGTGCCAGCAGTGAAAGCCCTAGCACAGATACGCAGTATTTT. The chain has TRBV6-1 and TRBJ2-3; no firm D call. The CDR3 runs 14 residues. V was trimmed by 2 bases and J by 0 bases, leaving 6 bases between them. Per germline, CDR1 MNHNS and CDR2 SASEGT.